This T cell receptor (beta chain) comes out of a study of T-cell reconstitution after alpha-beta-depleted transplantation in children. Findings and caveats of the study: Newly produced T cells mostly accounted for T-cell counts and diversity one year post-transplant.

In its sample, this clonotype was seen a few times. Its target is unknown. Unique molecular identifiers featured in how the TCRbeta library was prepared. TCRdb re-called the PCR reads with MiXCR, one entry per CDR3 protein. The sample holds fewer than 550,000 distinct CDR3 sequences; around 15% are singletons and the top ten take roughly 27%. The CDR3 spans 18 residues. In germline, CDR1 is SGHDN, CDR2 FVKESK. Trimming at V came to 1 base and at J to 0 bases, leaving 6 bases not matched to a gene. The receptor comes from a boy less than two years old who had a stem cell transplant for Wiskott-Aldrich syndrome, so the T cells may come from the graft donor. This chain links TRBV14 with TRBJ2-7, with 13 bases matching TRBD2. The sequencing here drew on PBMCs, mostly from graft donor cells, taken 360 days after TCRalphabeta/CD19-depleted stem cell transplant. The CDR3 loop reads CASSQGLAGGIPSYEQYF. The CDR3 DNA follows: TGTGCCAGCAGCCAAGGACTAGCGGGAGGTATCCCCTCCTACGAGCAGTACTTC.